This T cell receptor beta chain was captured by sequencing in a study of cytomegalovirus exposure and HLA in healthy donors. Study details: Around 78 million unique TCRs, all from HLA-typed donors, were included in an early release of the data.

There are 17 residues in the CDR3. Germline V gene lookup returns CDR1 SGHAT and CDR2 FQNNGV. V was clipped by 5 bases and J by 1 base; unmatched bases: 8. General study findings and limits: Serostatus for CMV was the only available immune exposure information. For TCR beta chains, V- and J-gene trimming was later linked to a missense DCLRE1C variant. Among the most significant clusters, several appeared linked to common viral pathogens in a later analysis.

Details on this clone: Its antigen remains unknown.

The primer mix had 60 Vbeta and 13 Jbeta primers. This table comes from immunoSEQ multiplex PCR, and its TCRdb copy is limited to in-frame clones, with some not included. The sample has some 76,000 clones, approximately 84% seen once. This chain joins TRBV11-2 and TRBJ2-7, with 13 bases fitting TRBD2. This TCR was sampled from a woman aged 45 to 65 in good health and CMV-seronegative. Sequenced input: PBMCs. CDR3 amino acids: CASSHGLAGVGSYEQYF. DNA of the CDR3: TGTGCCAGCAGCCACGGACTAGCGGGAGTTGGATCCTACGAGCAGTACTTC. Based on the CDR3 plus reference TRBV11-2 and TRBJ2-7, the full variable domain is EAGVAQSPRYKIIEKRQSVAFWCNPISGHATLYWYQQILGQGPKLLIQFQNNGVVDDSQLPKDRFSAERLKGVDSTLKIQPAKLEDSAVYLCASSHGLAGVGSYEQYFGPGTRLTVT.